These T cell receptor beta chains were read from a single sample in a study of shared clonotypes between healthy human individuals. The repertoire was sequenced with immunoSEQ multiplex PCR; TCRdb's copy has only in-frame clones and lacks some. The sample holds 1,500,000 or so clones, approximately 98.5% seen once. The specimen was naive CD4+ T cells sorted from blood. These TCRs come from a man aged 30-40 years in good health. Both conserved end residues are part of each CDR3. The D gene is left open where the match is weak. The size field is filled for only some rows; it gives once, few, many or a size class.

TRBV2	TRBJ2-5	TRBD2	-	TGTGCCAGCAGGCGGGAGTATGCGACCCAGTACTTC	CASRREYATQYF
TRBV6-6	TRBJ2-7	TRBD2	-	TGTGCCAGCAGAGCCGGGACTAGCGGCTACGAGCAGTACTTC	CASRAGTSGYEQYF
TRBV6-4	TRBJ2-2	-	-	TGTGCCAGCAGTCCGACGGGGACACGGAACACCGGGGAGCTGTTTTTT	CASSPTGTRNTGELFF
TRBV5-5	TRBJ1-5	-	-	TGTGCCAGCACCCCGCGGGGGTCCAATCAGCCCCAGCATTTT	CASTPRGSNQPQHF
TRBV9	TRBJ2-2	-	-	TGTGCCAGCAGCGTAAGGGCGCTACTGAACACCGGGGAGCTGTTTTTT	CASSVRALLNTGELFF
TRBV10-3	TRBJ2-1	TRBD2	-	TGTGCCATCAGTGATCGAGCGGGAGATGGGCATGAGCAGTTCTTC	CAISDRAGDGHEQFF
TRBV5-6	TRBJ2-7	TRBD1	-	TGTGCCAGCAGCAATACCGGGACAGGGGGCAGGGGCGAGCAGTACTTC	CASSNTGTGGRGEQYF
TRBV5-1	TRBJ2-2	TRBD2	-	TGCGCCAGCAGCTCGGGACTAGCGGGAACCACCGGGGAGCTGTTTTTT	CASSSGLAGTTGELFF
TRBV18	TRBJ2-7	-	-	TGTGCCAGCTCACCACCGGGGACCTACGAGCAGTACTTC	CASSPPGTYEQYF
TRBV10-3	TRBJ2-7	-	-	TGTGCCATCAGTGAGTCTGGCCTACAGTACGAGCAGTACTTC	CAISESGLQYEQYF
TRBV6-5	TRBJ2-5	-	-	TGTGCCAGCAGGCCCCTGGGGTGGGAAGAGACCCAGTACTTC	CASRPLGWEETQYF
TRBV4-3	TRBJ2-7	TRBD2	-	TGCGCCAGCAGCCAATATCTAACTAGCGGGAGCTACGAGCAGTACTTC	CASSQYLTSGSYEQYF
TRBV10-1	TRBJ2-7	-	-	TGCGCCAGCAGCAGGGACCTCTCCTACGAGCAGTACTTC	CASSRDLSYEQYF
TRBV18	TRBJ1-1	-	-	TGTGCCAGCTCACCGACTCCAGGGGTTGGAGCTTTCTTT	CASSPTPGVGAFF
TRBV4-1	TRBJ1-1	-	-	TGCGCCAGCAGCCAAGATCTGAGGGGAATTAGTGAAGCTTTCTTT	CASSQDLRGISEAFF
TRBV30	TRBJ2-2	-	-	TGTGCCTGGAGGAAGGTGGGCGTTGACACCGGGGAGCTGTTTTTT	CAWRKVGVDTGELFF
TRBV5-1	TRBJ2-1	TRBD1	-	TGCGCCAGCAGCTCGCTTGGGCTTAGTAGACAGGGGCATTCCTACAATGAGCAGTTCTTC	CASSSLGLSRQGHSYNEQFF
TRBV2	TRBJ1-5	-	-	TGTGCCAGCAGCCAGGAAGCGATCAATCAGCCCCAGCATTTT	CASSQEAINQPQHF
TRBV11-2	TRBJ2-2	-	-	TGTGCCAGCAGCTTAGTGACACCGAGATCCTACACCGGGGAGCTGTTTTTT	CASSLVTPRSYTGELFF
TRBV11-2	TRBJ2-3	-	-	TGTGCCAGCAGTCCCATTAAGGGGAGGCCAGATACGCAGTATTTT	CASSPIKGRPDTQYF
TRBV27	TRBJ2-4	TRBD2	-	TGTGCCAGCAGTTTTACTAGCGGGACTAACATTCAGTACTTC	CASSFTSGTNIQYF
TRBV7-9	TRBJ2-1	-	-	TGTGCCAGCAGCGAGACTTCGGTCATCTACAATGAGCAGTTCTTC	CASSETSVIYNEQFF
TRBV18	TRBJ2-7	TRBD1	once	TGTGCCAGCTCACCACTAGACAGGGGTCCCTTCTACGAGCAGTACTTC	CASSPLDRGPFYEQYF
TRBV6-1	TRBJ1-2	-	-	TGTGCCAGCAGTGAATACAGGGTGGGCCATGGCTACACCTTC	CASSEYRVGHGYTF
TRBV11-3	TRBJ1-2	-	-	TGTGCCAGCAGCTCCTGTCATCCCAGGCGGGTTGATGGCTACACCTTC	CASSSCHPRRVDGYTF
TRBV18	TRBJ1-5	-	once	TGTGCCAGCTCACCAGAGACAGGCCGGCATCAGCCCCAGCATTTT	CASSPETGRHQPQHF
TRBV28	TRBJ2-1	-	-	TGTGCCAGCAGTTTACCCTTTCGGGGTGAGCAGTTCTTC	CASSLPFRGEQFF
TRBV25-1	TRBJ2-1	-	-	TGTGCCAGCAGTGTCCCGGGGGAGATTTACAATGAGCAGTTCTTC	CASSVPGEIYNEQFF
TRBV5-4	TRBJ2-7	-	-	TGTGCCAGCAGCTTGTCTTACGGGGCAGCCTACGAGCAGTACTTC	CASSLSYGAAYEQYF
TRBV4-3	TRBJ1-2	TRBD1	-	TGCGCCAGCAGCCAAGGGGACAGGGGGTTTGGCTATGGCTACACCTTC	CASSQGDRGFGYGYTF
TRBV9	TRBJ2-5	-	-	TGTGCCAGCAGCGTAGCGTGGGGGGATGGAGAGACCCAGTACTTC	CASSVAWGDGETQYF
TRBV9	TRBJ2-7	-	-	TGTGCCAGCAGCTTGGACGGGTACTCCTACGAGCAGTACTTC	CASSLDGYSYEQYF
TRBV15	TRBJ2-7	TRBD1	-	TGTGCCACCAGCCCCCGGGACAGGGTCCCCTACGAGCAGTACTTC	CATSPRDRVPYEQYF
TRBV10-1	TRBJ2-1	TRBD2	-	TGCGCCAGCAGTCCTAGCGGGATATTGGTGCAGTTCTTC	CASSPSGILVQFF
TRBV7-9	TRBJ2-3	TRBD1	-	TGTGCCAGCAGCTTAAGGACAGGGTCCATTCCAGATACGCAGTATTTT	CASSLRTGSIPDTQYF
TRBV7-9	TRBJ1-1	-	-	TGTGCCAGCAGCTTGAGCCTCATTGTGAACACTGAAGCTTTCTTT	CASSLSLIVNTEAFF
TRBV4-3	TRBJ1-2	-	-	TGCGCCAGCAGCCAAGAGACGACAACCTATGGCTACACCTTC	CASSQETTTYGYTF
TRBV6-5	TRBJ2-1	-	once	TGTGCCAGCAGTTACCCCGGCCGAGAAGGAAATGAGCAGTTCTTC	CASSYPGREGNEQFF
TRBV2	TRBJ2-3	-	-	TGTGCCAGCAGCCGGGACTCTAATAAAGATACGCAGTATTTT	CASSRDSNKDTQYF
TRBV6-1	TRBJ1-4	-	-	TGTGCCAGCAGTGAACCAAGGGGATTTAATGAAAAACTGTTTTTT	CASSEPRGFNEKLFF
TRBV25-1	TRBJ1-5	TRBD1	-	TGTGCCAGCAGTGCGACAGGGGGAGGCAATCAGCCCCAGCATTTT	CASSATGGGNQPQHF
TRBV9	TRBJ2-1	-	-	TGTGCCAGCAGCGTAGCCACCGCAGGTCTGAACTACAATGAGCAGTTCTTC	CASSVATAGLNYNEQFF
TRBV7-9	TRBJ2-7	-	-	TGTGCCAGCGTGACGACAGGCGAAACCTACGAGCAGTACTTC	CASVTTGETYEQYF
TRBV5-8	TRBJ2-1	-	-	TGTGCCAGCAGCTGGGATGGGCAGTTCTTC	CASSWDGQFF
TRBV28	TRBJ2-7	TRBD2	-	TGTGCCAGCAGTTTACCCCAACTAGCGGGAGGGTACGAGCAGTACTTC	CASSLPQLAGGYEQYF
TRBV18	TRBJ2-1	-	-	TGTGCCAGCTCACCCCGCCTTTCGTGGGATGAGCAGTTCTTC	CASSPRLSWDEQFF
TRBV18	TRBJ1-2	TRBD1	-	TGTGCCAGCTCCCTCCGACGGGACAGGGGTCTAGGCGGCTACACCTTC	CASSLRRDRGLGGYTF
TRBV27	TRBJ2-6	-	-	TGTGCCAGCAGGCGGCAGACGGTCTACGAATCTGGGGCCAACGTCCTGACTTTC	CASRRQTVYESGANVLTF
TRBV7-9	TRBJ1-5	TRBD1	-	TGTGCCAGCAGCTTAGGGGGACAGGGTAATCAGCCCCAGCATTTT	CASSLGGQGNQPQHF
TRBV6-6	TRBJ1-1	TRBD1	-	TGTGCCAGCAGCCCTCGGGGGGGAGGGGGCGCTGAAGCTTTCTTT	CASSPRGGGGAEAFF
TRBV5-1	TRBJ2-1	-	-	TGCGCCAGCAGCTTGAGCCCGCTTCCGGAGGATGAGCAGTTCTTC	CASSLSPLPEDEQFF